These 25 T cell receptor beta chains share one sample of origin, sequenced in a study of spatial heterogeneity in lung cancer. One entry per CDR3 protein results from TCRdb running MiXCR on the 5' RACE reads. The profile shows 20,000 or so distinct CDR3 sequences, around 3.2% of them singletons. Noted time point: sample taken at primary tumor resection. The authors sequenced whole RNA from tumor, nontumor lung or frozen PBMC without sorting. The sample here was PBMCs, taken at surgery. The receptors derive from a female donor with early-stage non-small cell lung cancer.

V gene TRBV5-6 combines with J gene TRBJ2-7; 9 nucleotides align to TRBD1. This CDR3 is 16 amino acids long. With V trimmed by 4 bases and J by 0 bases, 8 bases remained unmatched. Looked up from germline, CDR1 is SGHDT and CDR2 is YYEEEE. The CDR3 protein is CASSEPGQGSSYEQYF. For the CDR3, the DNA is TGTGCCAGCAGCGAACCGGGACAGGGAAGCTCCTACGAGCAGTACTTC.

This clonotype occurred many times. The chain carries TRBV28 and TRBJ1-1; TRBD1 matches 7 bases. J was trimmed by 1 base and V by 7 bases; bases with no gene match: 3. This CDR3 is built from 13 residues. Germline V lookup: CDR1 MDHEN, CDR2 SYDVKM. The CDR3 sequence is CASMEGANTEAFF. The CDR3, as DNA: TGTGCCAGCATGGAGGGGGCGAACACTGAAGCTTTCTTT.

In its sample, this clonotype was seen many times. CDR3 nucleotide sequence: TGTGCCAGCAGCCCTACTAGGGGAGGACTTCCCCTCGGAGAGACCCAGTACTTC. Its protein product is CASSPTRGGLPLGETQYF. The J gene is TRBJ2-5, the V gene TRBV7-2, with D tentatively TRBD2 (6 bases). Deletions cut 5 bases from V and 4 bases from J, with 26 bases between. CDR1 and CDR2 from the germline V gene are SGHTA and FQGNSA. The CDR3 spans 18 residues.

This clonotype was counted ten times or more. The chain employs TRBV5-6 and TRBJ2-1; 8 bases line up with TRBD2. This CDR3 is built from 15 residues. The ends lost 5 bases at V and 0 bases at J; junction bases unmatched: 4. The germline V gene encodes CDR1 SGHDT and CDR2 YYEEEE. CDR3: CASRTGTSSYNEQFF. The CDR3 DNA reads as TGTGCCAGCAGAACCGGGACTAGCTCCTACAATGAGCAGTTCTTC.

This clonotype rates as medium-sized. The J gene is TRBJ2-3, the V gene TRBV29-1, with 7 bases fitting TRBD2. The germline V gene encodes CDR1 SQVTM and CDR2 ANQGSEA. The V segment lost 6 bases and the J segment 4 bases; nucleotides outside the gene matches: 13. There are 15 residues in the CDR3. Here the CDR3 reads CSVRRTGRSSDTQYF. The CDR3 DNA is TGCAGCGTCCGAAGGACCGGGAGGTCTTCAGATACGCAGTATTTT.

This clonotype came up many times. In DNA, the CDR3 is TGTGCCAGCAGCCGCCAATTAGCGGGGGCCTACGAGCAGTACTTC. It translates to CASSRQLAGAYEQYF. The V call is TRBV3-1, the J call TRBJ2-7, with 9 bases fitting TRBD2. The V gene end was trimmed by 4 bases and the J gene end by 2 bases; junction bases not matched to a gene: 6. This CDR3 is built from 15 residues. CDR1 and CDR2 (germline): LGHDT, YNNKEL (reference sequence).

Only a few counts were recorded for this clonotype. The chain links TRBV2 to TRBJ1-2; 7 bases match TRBD1. There are 14 residues in the CDR3. Germline trimming cut 4 bases from V and 4 bases from J; bases unmatched to any gene: 6. The germline V gene has CDR1 SNHLY and CDR2 FYNNEI. The DNA for the CDR3 is TGTGCCAGCAGTGGTTGGGACAGACTCTATGGCTACACCTTC. Translated: CASSGWDRLYGYTF.

This clonotype appeared many times. This rearrangement joins TRBV5-5 to TRBJ2-1; possibly TRBD2 for D (6 bases). CDR3 length: 15 amino acids. Germline loops: CDR1 SGHKS, CDR2 YYEKEE (reference sequence). Trimming left V 4 bases short and J 5 bases short, with 16 bases between. CDR3 in DNA: TGTGCCAGCAGCGTCGGGACTCTAAGACACAATGAGCAGTTCTTC. Its translation: CASSVGTLRHNEQFF.

This clonotype has at least ten counts. This chain joins TRBV11-3 and TRBJ2-1, with 8 bases fitting TRBD2. Per the germline V gene, CDR1 is SGHNT and CDR2 is YENEEA. The CDR3 has 15 residues. V shed 3 bases and J 8 bases; nucleotides not matched to a gene: 9. CDR3 sequence reads: CASSLGTSLSDEQFF. The CDR3 nucleotides read TGTGCCAGCAGCTTGGGGACTAGTTTAAGCGATGAGCAGTTCTTC.

This clonotype ranks as medium-sized (0.01 to 0.1%). The J gene is TRBJ2-3, the V gene TRBV9; 12 bases are shared with TRBD2. The CDR3 is made up of 15 amino acids. Germline assignment: CDR1 SGDLS and CDR2 YYNGEE. The V segment lost 3 bases and the J segment 4 bases; nucleotides outside the gene matches: 3. The CDR3 spells CASSELAGGADTQYF. As DNA, the CDR3 is TGTGCCAGCAGCGAACTAGCGGGAGGAGCAGATACGCAGTATTTT.

This chain links TRBV5-6 with TRBJ2-1, with D tentatively TRBD1 or TRBD2 (5 bases each). CDR1 SGHDT and CDR2 YYEEEE come from the germline V gene. The CDR3 spans 15 residues. The ends were cut back, 4 bases at V and 5 bases at J, with 16 bases in the middle. CDR3 amino acids: CASSPLWGSDNEQFF. CDR3 DNA: TGTGCCAGCAGCCCACTGTGGGGGTCGGACAATGAGCAGTTCTTC.

Worth noting for this clonotype: Since a much larger clone is just one base distant, this may be a read error. The rearrangement links TRBV12-3 or TRBV12-4 to TRBJ2-7, with 16 bases matching TRBD2. This CDR3 contains 15 residues. As DNA, the CDR3 is TGTGCCAACAGTTCGGGACTAGCGGGAGGGTACGAGCAGTACTTC. It encodes CANSSGLAGGYEQYF.

This clonotype was picked up many times. The chain joins TRBV28 to TRBJ2-3; 9 nucleotides line up with TRBD2. The germline gives CDR1 MDHEN, CDR2 SYDVKM. V trimming: 3 bases; J trimming: 1 base; junction bases outside the gene matches: 17. This CDR3 contains 20 residues. The CDR3 DNA sequence: TGTGCCAGCAGTTTTGTTCGAGTAGCGGGAGTGGTTTTGGGCACAGATACGCAGTATTTT. It encodes CASSFVRVAGVVLGTDTQYF.

This clonotype occurred many times. This sequence joins TRBV12-3 or TRBV12-4 and TRBJ2-5, with 7 bases lining up with TRBD2. The CDR3 totals 13 residues. The V gene end was trimmed by 6 bases and the J gene end by 1 base; junction bases not matched to a gene: 2. The CDR3 here is CASRASGQETQYF. The CDR3, as DNA: TGTGCCAGCAGAGCTAGCGGCCAAGAGACCCAGTACTTC.

Many counts were recorded for this clonotype. CDR3 nucleotides: TGTGCCAGCAGTTTCCCGGGTTCGAGAGGACTGTTTTTT. Amino acids: CASSFPGSRGLFF. The rearrangement links TRBV28 to TRBJ1-4, with D hard to call. Deletions cut 3 bases from V and 13 bases from J, with 15 bases between. The germline gives CDR1 MDHEN, CDR2 SYDVKM. CDR3 length: 13 residues.

This clonotype was seen many times. The chain combines TRBV7-9 with TRBJ1-1; 7 positions agree with TRBD1. Germline lookup yields CDR1 SEHNR and CDR2 FQNEAQ (reference sequence). J gave up 3 bases and V 7 bases, and 26 bases lay outside the gene matches. The length of the CDR3 is 20 residues. CDR3 bases: TGTGCCAGCACCTCTCTCAAGACGAATCAATGGGGACAGAATTACACTGAAGCTTTCTTT. Its protein is CASTSLKTNQWGQNYTEAFF.

This clonotype came up many times. The V and J genes are TRBV5-1 and TRBJ2-2, with 7 bases aligning to TRBD2. V trimming: 2 bases; J trimming: 6 bases; junction bases outside the gene matches: 7. Germline CDR1 reads SGHRS; CDR2 reads YFSETQ. The CDR3 extends over 15 amino acids. This chain's CDR3 is CASSFDGRRSGELFF. The CDR3 region has the DNA TGCGCCAGCAGCTTCGACGGGAGGCGGTCCGGGGAGCTGTTTTTT.

This clonotype was recorded at least ten times. V usage is TRBV12-3 or TRBV12-4 and J usage is TRBJ2-4; D may be TRBD1 or TRBD2 (7 bases each). Trimming left V 7 bases short and J 10 bases short, with 17 bases between. The CDR3 sequence is 13 residues long. The CDR3 sequence is CASTPRQGGIQYF. In nucleotides, the CDR3 is TGTGCCAGCACCCCTAGGCAGGGGGGGATTCAGTACTTC.

J is TRBJ2-2 and V is TRBV5-1, with TRBD2 identical over 9 bases. Germline CDR1 is SGHRS and CDR2 is YFSETQ. CDR3 size: 14 residues. V gave up 4 bases and J gave up 6 bases; unmatched junction bases: 4. Here the CDR3 reads CASSLGLASGELFF. In DNA form, the CDR3 reads TGCGCCAGCAGCCTGGGACTAGCCTCCGGGGAGCTGTTTTTT.

This clonotype was seen at least ten times. V gene TRBV19 combines with J gene TRBJ2-6; no definite D call. CDR3 length equals 16 residues. Germline values: CDR1 LNHDA, CDR2 SQIVND (reference sequence). V gave up 3 bases and J gave up 3 bases, with 12 bases separating them. CDR3 region: CASSIIFGVGANVLTF. CDR3 nucleotides: TGTGCCAGTAGTATTATCTTTGGGGTTGGGGCCAACGTCCTGACTTTC.

This clonotype occurred many times. This sequence joins TRBV27 and TRBJ2-7, with D possibly TRBD2 on 6 matching bases. Germline V gene data show CDR1 as MNHEY and CDR2 as SMNVEV (reference sequence). CDR3 size: 15 residues. V dropped 5 bases and J dropped 2 bases, with 16 bases sitting between them. CDR3 sequence: CASSPSPGATYEQYF. The CDR3 DNA follows: TGTGCCAGCAGTCCCTCTCCGGGAGCCACCTACGAGCAGTACTTC.

At least ten counts were recorded for this clonotype. V and J are TRBV7-7 and TRBJ2-3; TRBD2 is a possible D gene (7 bases). CDR1 SSHAT and CDR2 FNYEAQ come from the germline V gene (reference sequence). Trimming stripped 5 bases from V and 4 bases from J, with 10 bases between. This CDR3 region has 13 residues. As DNA, the CDR3 is TGTGCCAGCAGCGAAGGGGGGGCAGATACGCAGTATTTT. Its protein product is CASSEGGADTQYF.

This clonotype was seen ten or more times. The CDR3 loop reads CASSFSSVLAGTGELFF. CDR3 DNA sequence: TGTGCCAGCAGTTTTTCCTCAGTACTAGCCGGCACCGGGGAGCTGTTTTTT. The chain combines TRBV27 with TRBJ2-2; tentatively, D is TRBD2 (6 bases). This CDR3 is 17 amino acids long. Germline V gives CDR1 MNHEY, CDR2 SMNVEV (reference sequence). The V end was cut by 3 bases, the J end by 4 bases, with 18 bases between.

This clonotype came up many times. The rearrangement joins TRBV9 to TRBJ2-7, with 9 positions matching TRBD2. Per germline, CDR1 SGDLS and CDR2 YYNGEE. V lost 3 bases to trimming and J lost 0 bases; unmatched junction nucleotides: 4. The CDR3 loop spans 15 amino acids. The CDR3 DNA reads as TGTGCCAGCAGCGCTAGCGGGACCCTCTCCTACGAGCAGTACTTC. Protein: CASSASGTLSYEQYF.

The table lists this clonotype with many counts. CDR3 sequence reads: CSASVGDTQYF. In nucleotides, the CDR3 is TGCAGTGCTAGCGTCGGGGATACGCAGTATTTT. The rearrangement joins TRBV20-1 to TRBJ2-3; D unresolved. This CDR3 region has 11 residues. Germline assignment: CDR1 DFQATT and CDR2 SNEGSKA (reference sequence). The V and J ends lost 3 bases and 6 bases respectively, with 7 bases between them.